The sequence of this T cell receptor (beta chain) was determined in a study of CD8+ T cells in alopecia areata. RNA, once extracted, was reverse transcribed into cDNA for use as the sequencing template. TCRdb's copy holds only in-frame clones and misses some; the assay was immunoSEQ multiplex PCR. The sample carries 200,000 or so clones, roughly two fifths recorded once. Treatment in this sample: oral pan-JAK inhibitor, 5-10 mg twice daily. The sequence derives from a human donor with alopecia areata. This material consisted of CD4+ T cells sorted from blood, taken around week 36, from a patient treated with tofacitinib.

The CDR3 DNA reads TGCAGCGTTGGGGGTGCGGCAGGAAAGACGGGGACCCAGTACTTC. Translated, it gives CSVGGAAGKTGTQYF. J is TRBJ2-5 and V is TRBV29-1; no definite D call. The CDR3 is 15 residues long. The germline CDR1 and CDR2 sequences are SQVTM and ANQGSEA. V shed 4 bases and J shed 7 bases, with 22 bases lying between them.